The rows below give T cell receptor beta chains drawn from one sample of a study of blood T cell repertoires in COVID-19. Repertoires were generated with immunoSEQ multiplex PCR, while TCRdb's copy carries only in-frame clones and drops some. The data show about 250,000 clones, about 89% seen once. The specimen was peripheral blood. Receptor source: a man younger than 45 with acute or convalescent COVID-19. The CDR3 runs from the conserved cysteine through the conserved F or W. D genes are given only for firm matches. Size is stated for part of the rows, as once, few or many counts, or as a class when the clone is expanded.

TRBV30	TRBJ1-2	.	13	.	TGTGCCTGGAGTCTCGGTATTAACTATGGCTACACCTTC	CAWSLGINYGYTF
TRBV16	TRBJ1-2	.	15	once	TGTGCCAGCAGCCAATATAAGGGAGCTAACTATGGCTACACCTTC	CASSQYKGANYGYTF
TRBV2	TRBJ1-1	TRBD1	15	.	TGTGCCAGTTATAATAGACAGGGGCAGAACACTGAAGCTTTCTTT	CASYNRQGQNTEAFF
TRBV2	TRBJ1-5	.	13	.	TGTGCCAGCAGTGAATCTAACAATCAGCCCCAGCATTTT	CASSESNNQPQHF
TRBV3-1/TRBV3-2	TRBJ1-6	.	15	.	TGTGCCAGCAGCCTAAGTCAGGGGCGGAATTCACCCCTCCACTTT	CASSLSQGRNSPLHF
TRBV24-1	TRBJ2-1	.	13	.	TGTGCCACCTCCAGGGGCTCCTACAATGAGCAGTTCTTC	CATSRGSYNEQFF
TRBV1	TRBJ2-5	.	15	.	TGCACCAGCAGCCAAGATATAGGGGTAGCAGAGACCCAGTACTTC	CTSSQDIGVAETQYF
TRBV28	TRBJ1-2	TRBD1	12	once	TGTGCCAGCAGTTCCCAGGGGGCGAGCTACACCTTC	CASSSQGASYTF
TRBV5-6	TRBJ2-1	.	16	.	TGTGCCAGCAGCTATCTAGCGCGGGGAGATACCAATGAGCAGTTCTTC	CASSYLARGDTNEQFF
TRBV5-1	TRBJ2-1	TRBD2	16	.	TGCGCCAGCAGCCCACGGGAACTAGCGGCCTACAATGAGCAGTTCTTC	CASSPRELAAYNEQFF
TRBV11-2	TRBJ1-3	TRBD1	15	.	TGTGCCAGCAGCTTAGCCAGGGGGTATCTCAACACCATATATTTT	CASSLARGYLNTIYF
TRBV3-1/TRBV3-2	TRBJ1-4	TRBD1	15	.	TGTGCCAGCAGCCAAAACAGGGGGCGAACTGAAAAACTGTTTTTT	CASSQNRGRTEKLFF
TRBV6-5	TRBJ2-1	.	14	.	TGTGCCAGCAGTCTACAAAGTGGACAGAATGAGCAGTTCTTC	CASSLQSGQNEQFF
TRBV28	TRBJ2-1	.	15	.	TGTGCCAGCAGTCCAACAGGTCGCTCCTACAATGAGCAGTTCTTC	CASSPTGRSYNEQFF
TRBV30	TRBJ1-6	.	14	.	TGTGCCTGGAGTGTTGGCAGACTGTCTTCACCCCTCCACTTT	CAWSVGRLSSPLHF
TRBV6-5	TRBJ2-7	.	15	.	TGTGCCAGCAGTCAATGGGACACTCCAACCTACGAGCAGTACTTC	CASSQWDTPTYEQYF
TRBV11-2	TRBJ1-1	.	11	.	TGTGCCAGCAGCAGACGGAGTGAAGCTTTCTTT	CASSRRSEAFF
TRBV28	TRBJ1-1	.	14	.	TGTGCCAGCAGATCCACAGGCAGGAACACTGAAGCTTTCTTT	CASRSTGRNTEAFF
TRBV14	TRBJ2-2	.	16	few	TGTGCCAGCAGCCAAGATTTAGGAGCGGCCACCGGGGAGCTGTTTTTT	CASSQDLGAATGELFF
TRBV28	TRBJ2-7	.	12	.	TGTGCCAGCAGTCCGAGTCTGCGCGAGCAGTACTTC	CASSPSLREQYF
TRBV5-6	TRBJ1-1	.	16	.	TGTGCCAGCAGCCCAGCCCCGACTCCTATGGGCACTGAAGCTTTCTTT	CASSPAPTPMGTEAFF
TRBV19	TRBJ1-2	TRBD1	16	.	TGTGCCAGTAGTATTCCGGGACAGGCTTCAGGGGATGGCTACACCTTC	CASSIPGQASGDGYTF
TRBV30	TRBJ2-5	TRBD2	15	.	TGTGCCTGGAGCGGCGGGTCTAGCGGGCAAGAGACCCAGTACTTC	CAWSGGSSGQETQYF
TRBV11-2	TRBJ2-1	TRBD2	17	.	TGTGCCAGCAGCTCTAGACTCCCGATAGCGGGAGCGAGAGAGCAGTTCTTC	CASSSRLPIAGAREQFF
TRBV9	TRBJ1-1	.	15	.	TGTGCCAGCAGCGCTATGGGGACACCGACCACTGAAGCTTTCTTT	CASSAMGTPTTEAFF
TRBV5-1	TRBJ2-3	TRBD1	12	.	TGCGCCAGCAGCCCCCAGGGGGAGACGCAGTATTTT	CASSPQGETQYF
TRBV2	TRBJ2-7	.	14	.	TGTGCCAGCACCCCAGGGTCAGGGCGCTTCGAGCAGTACTTC	CASTPGSGRFEQYF
TRBV7-8	TRBJ1-5	.	12	once	TGTGCCAGCAGCTTGTACGCAGGGCCCCAGCATTTT	CASSLYAGPQHF